A selection of T cell receptor beta chains follows, all from one sample in a study of cytomegalovirus exposure and HLA in healthy donors. Method: immunoSEQ multiplex PCR; TCRdb's copy keeps in-frame clones and lacks some. The table shows more than 80,000 clones, with roughly nine tenths occurring only once. The sample taken for sequencing was PBMCs. The receptor source for this set is a man aged 25 to 40 in good health and CMV-seropositive. The CDR3 runs from the conserved cysteine through the conserved F or W. Fields, in order: J gene, D gene, clone size, V gene, CDR3 DNA, CDR3 protein. D genes are given only for firm matches. The listing skips clone size in some rows; elsewhere it reads once, few, many or a size class.

j_gene: TRBJ2-7; d_gene: TRBD2; abundance: NA; v_gene: TRBV7-8; CDR3nt: TGTGCCAGCAGCTTAGCTAACTCCGGACTAGCGGGCCACTACGAGCAGTACTTC; CDR3aa: CASSLANSGLAGHYEQYF
j_gene: TRBJ2-7; d_gene: NA; abundance: NA; v_gene: TRBV27; CDR3nt: TGTGCCAGCACCGGACAAACGGGCGAGCAGTACTTC; CDR3aa: CASTGQTGEQYF
j_gene: TRBJ1-2; d_gene: NA; abundance: NA; v_gene: TRBV28; CDR3nt: TGTGCCAGCAGTTTAATCAGGGGCATCTATGGCTACACCTTC; CDR3aa: CASSLIRGIYGYTF
j_gene: TRBJ2-1; d_gene: NA; abundance: NA; v_gene: TRBV12-2; CDR3nt: TGTGCAAGTCGCTCGGGACAGGGGTACAATGAGCAGTTCTTC; CDR3aa: CASRSGQGYNEQFF
j_gene: TRBJ2-5; d_gene: NA; abundance: once; v_gene: TRBV4-2; CDR3nt: TGTGCCAGCAGCCAAAGGGCAGGGGCTCACCAAGAGACCCAGTACTTC; CDR3aa: CASSQRAGAHQETQYF
j_gene: TRBJ2-7; d_gene: TRBD1; abundance: few; v_gene: TRBV27; CDR3nt: TGTGCCAGCAGTTTAGGGATCGGGACAGGGGGCAACGAGCAGTACTTC; CDR3aa: CASSLGIGTGGNEQYF
j_gene: TRBJ2-5; d_gene: TRBD2; abundance: NA; v_gene: TRBV29-1; CDR3nt: TGCAGCGTTGATGGCCCCGGGGGGCAAGAGACCCAGTACTTC; CDR3aa: CSVDGPGGQETQYF
j_gene: TRBJ2-1; d_gene: NA; abundance: NA; v_gene: TRBV5-1; CDR3nt: TGCGCCAGCAGCGTTACTAGAGACAATGAGCAGTTCTTC; CDR3aa: CASSVTRDNEQFF
j_gene: TRBJ1-5; d_gene: TRBD1; abundance: NA; v_gene: TRBV19; CDR3nt: TGTGCCAGTAGTACCCGAACCGACAGGGTTAATCAGCCCCAGCATTTT; CDR3aa: CASSTRTDRVNQPQHF
j_gene: TRBJ1-1; d_gene: NA; abundance: NA; v_gene: TRBV7-9; CDR3nt: TGTGCCAGCAGCTTAGTTCCTTGGGAAACGGGAACTGAAGCTTTCTTT; CDR3aa: CASSLVPWETGTEAFF
j_gene: TRBJ2-4; d_gene: TRBD1; abundance: few; v_gene: TRBV19; CDR3nt: TGTGCCAGTTTTGCAGGGGGCGCCAAAAACATTCAGTACTTC; CDR3aa: CASFAGGAKNIQYF
j_gene: TRBJ2-5; d_gene: NA; abundance: NA; v_gene: TRBV9; CDR3nt: TGTGCCAGCAGCGTAGAGGGGGAGACCCAGTACTTC; CDR3aa: CASSVEGETQYF
j_gene: TRBJ2-5; d_gene: NA; abundance: NA; v_gene: TRBV29-1; CDR3nt: TGCAGCGTTGACGCCAGGAACCAAGAGACCCAGTACTTC; CDR3aa: CSVDARNQETQYF
j_gene: TRBJ1-1; d_gene: NA; abundance: NA; v_gene: TRBV2; CDR3nt: TGTGCCAGCAAGGGGTACGCCGACAGGAGTAACACTGAAGCTTTTTTT; CDR3aa: CASKGYADRSNTEAFF
j_gene: TRBJ2-3; d_gene: TRBD2; abundance: NA; v_gene: TRBV10-3; CDR3nt: TGTGCCATCAGTGAGTCCCCTAGCGGGGTAACAGATACGCAGTATTTT; CDR3aa: CAISESPSGVTDTQYF